This TCR beta chain was identified in a study of cytomegalovirus exposure and HLA in healthy donors. Primers for the PCR totalled 60 Vbeta and 13 Jbeta. Here immunoSEQ multiplex PCR was the method, and the copy in TCRdb shows in-frame clones only, minus some. The data show some 170,000 clones, roughly 76% seen once. The specimen was PBMCs. The receptor was derived from a woman between 18 and 30 years old in good health and CMV-seropositive.

The CDR3, as DNA: TGCGCCAGCAGCTTCCAAGCCGACAGCGAGCAGTACTTC. This translates into CASSFQADSEQYF. The V call is TRBV5-1, the J call TRBJ2-7; weak D call: TRBD1 (5 bases). Germline V gene data show CDR1 as SGHRS and CDR2 as YFSETQ. V lost 2 bases, J lost 6 bases, and 12 bases lay in between. CDR3 length equals 13 residues.